This T cell receptor beta chain derives from a study of EBV T-cell therapy then PD-1 blockade in nasopharyngeal carcinoma. Treatment specified: AdE1-LMPpoly-expanded autologous EBV-specific T-cell therapy followed by anti-PD-1 nivolumab. Some clones are missing from TCRdb's copy, which holds only in-frame ones; the method was immunoSEQ multiplex PCR. This sample carries roughly 22,000 clones, roughly four fifths of them seen once, and the ten largest clones take 24%. This clone showed up just once. Its target is not known. CDR3 length equals 16 residues. V was clipped by 1 base and J by 4 bases, with 16 bases between them. Germline V gene sequence: CDR1 SGHNT, CDR2 YENEEA.

The specimen was CD8+ T cells from blood, collected at day -245 from a patient whose treatment included autologous EBV-specific T cells and nivolumab. This chain joins TRBV11-3 and TRBJ2-5; D is perhaps TRBD1 (5 bases). The origin of this receptor is a man in his forties or fifties with nasopharyngeal carcinoma. CDR3 DNA: TGTGCCAGCAGCTTAGGGGTCAGGGAAGGGCGAGAGACCCAGTACTTC. Its translation: CASSLGVREGRETQYF.